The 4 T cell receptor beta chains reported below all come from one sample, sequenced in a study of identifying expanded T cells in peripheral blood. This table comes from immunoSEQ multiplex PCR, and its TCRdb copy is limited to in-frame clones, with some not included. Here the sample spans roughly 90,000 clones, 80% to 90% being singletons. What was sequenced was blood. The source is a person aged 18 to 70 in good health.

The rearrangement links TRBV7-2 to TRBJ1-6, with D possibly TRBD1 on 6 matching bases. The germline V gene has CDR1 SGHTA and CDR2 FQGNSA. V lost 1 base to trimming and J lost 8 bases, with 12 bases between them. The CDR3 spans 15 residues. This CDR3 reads CASSLVGGGYSPLHF. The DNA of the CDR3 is TGTGCCAGCAGCTTAGTAGGAGGGGGGTATTCACCCCTCCACTTT.

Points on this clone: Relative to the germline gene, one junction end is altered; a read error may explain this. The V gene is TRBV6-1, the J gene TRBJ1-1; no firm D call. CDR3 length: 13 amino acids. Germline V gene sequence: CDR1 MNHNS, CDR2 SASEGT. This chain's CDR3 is CASSEGWRTEAFF. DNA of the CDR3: TGTGCCAGCAGCGAAGGGTGGCGGACTGAAGCTTTCTTT.

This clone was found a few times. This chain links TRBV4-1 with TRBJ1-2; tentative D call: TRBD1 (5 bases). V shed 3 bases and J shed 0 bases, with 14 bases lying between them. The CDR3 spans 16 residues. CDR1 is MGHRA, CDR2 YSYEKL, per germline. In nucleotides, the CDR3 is TGCGCCAGCAGCCACCCAGGGAGGAAACCTAACTATGGCTACACCTTC. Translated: CASSHPGRKPNYGYTF.

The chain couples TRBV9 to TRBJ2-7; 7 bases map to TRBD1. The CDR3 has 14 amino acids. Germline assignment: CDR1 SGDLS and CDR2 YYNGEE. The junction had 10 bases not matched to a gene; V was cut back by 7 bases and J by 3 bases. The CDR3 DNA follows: TGTGCCAGCTCACGAACCGGGACAGTCTACGAGCAGTACTTC. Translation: CASSRTGTVYEQYF.